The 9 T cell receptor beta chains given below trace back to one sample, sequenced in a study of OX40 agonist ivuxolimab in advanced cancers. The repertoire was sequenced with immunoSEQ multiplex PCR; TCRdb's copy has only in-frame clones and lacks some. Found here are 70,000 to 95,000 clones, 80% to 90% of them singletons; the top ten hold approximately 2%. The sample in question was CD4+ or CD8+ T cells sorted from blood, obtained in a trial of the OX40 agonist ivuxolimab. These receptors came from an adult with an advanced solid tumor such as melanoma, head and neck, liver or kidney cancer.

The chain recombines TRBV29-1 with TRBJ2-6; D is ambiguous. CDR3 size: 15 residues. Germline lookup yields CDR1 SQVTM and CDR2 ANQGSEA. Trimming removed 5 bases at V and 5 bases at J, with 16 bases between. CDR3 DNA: TGCAGCGTTTATAGCATACAAAGTCGGGCCAACGTCCTGACTTTC. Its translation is CSVYSIQSRANVLTF. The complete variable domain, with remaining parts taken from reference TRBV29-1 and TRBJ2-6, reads SAVISQKPSRDICQRGTSLTIQCQVDSQVTMMFWYRQQPGQSLTLIATANQGSEATYESGFVIDKFPISRPNLTFSTLTVSNMSPEDSSIYLCSVYSIQSRANVLTFGAGSRLTVL.

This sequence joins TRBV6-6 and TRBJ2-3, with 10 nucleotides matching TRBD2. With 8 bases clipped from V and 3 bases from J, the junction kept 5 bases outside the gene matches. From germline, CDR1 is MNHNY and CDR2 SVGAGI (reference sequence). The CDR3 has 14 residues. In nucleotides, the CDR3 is TGTGCCAGCCGAAGCGGGGGGGGAACAGATACGCAGTATTTT. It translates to CASRSGGGTDTQYF.

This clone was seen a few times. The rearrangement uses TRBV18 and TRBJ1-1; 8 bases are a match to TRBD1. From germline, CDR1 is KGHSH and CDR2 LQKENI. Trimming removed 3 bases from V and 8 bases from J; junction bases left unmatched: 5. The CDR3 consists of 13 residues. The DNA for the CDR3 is TGTGCCAGCTCACCCGACGGACAGGGCGAAGCTTTCTTT. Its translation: CASSPDGQGEAFF.

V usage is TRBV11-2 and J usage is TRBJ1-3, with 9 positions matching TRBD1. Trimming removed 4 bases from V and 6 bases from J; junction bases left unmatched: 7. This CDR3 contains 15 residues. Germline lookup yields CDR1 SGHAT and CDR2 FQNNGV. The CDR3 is CASSSDRDRANTIYF. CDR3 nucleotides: TGTGCCAGCAGCTCAGACCGGGACAGGGCAAACACCATATATTTT.

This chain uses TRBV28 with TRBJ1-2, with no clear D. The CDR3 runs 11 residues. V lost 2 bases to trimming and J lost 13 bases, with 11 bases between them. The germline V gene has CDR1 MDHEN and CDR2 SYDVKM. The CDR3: CASSLRAVCTF. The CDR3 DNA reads TGTGCCAGCAGTTTACGGGCTGTCTGCACCTTC.

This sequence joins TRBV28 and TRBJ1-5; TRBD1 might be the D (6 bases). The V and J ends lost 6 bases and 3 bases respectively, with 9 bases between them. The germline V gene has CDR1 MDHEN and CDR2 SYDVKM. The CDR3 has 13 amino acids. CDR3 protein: CASRGGHNQPQHF. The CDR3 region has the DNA TGTGCCAGCAGGGGGGGACACAATCAGCCCCAGCATTTT.

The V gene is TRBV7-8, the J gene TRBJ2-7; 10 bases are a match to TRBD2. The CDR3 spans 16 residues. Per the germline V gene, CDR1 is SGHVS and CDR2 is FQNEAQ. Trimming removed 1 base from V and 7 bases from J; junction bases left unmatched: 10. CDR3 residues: CASSLEASGGVGEQYF. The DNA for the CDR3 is TGTGCCAGCAGCTTAGAGGCTAGCGGGGGAGTGGGGGAGCAGTACTTC.

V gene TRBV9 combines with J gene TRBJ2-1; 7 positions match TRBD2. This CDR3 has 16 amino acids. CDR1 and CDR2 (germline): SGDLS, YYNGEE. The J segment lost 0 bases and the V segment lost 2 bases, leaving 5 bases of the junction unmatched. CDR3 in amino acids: CASSVRLARSYNEQFF. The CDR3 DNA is TGTGCCAGCAGCGTGAGACTAGCCCGCTCCTACAATGAGCAGTTCTTC. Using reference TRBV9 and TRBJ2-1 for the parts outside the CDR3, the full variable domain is DSGVTQTPKHLITATGQRVTLRCSPRSGDLSVYWYQQSLDQGLQFLIQYYNGEERAKGNILERFSAQQFPDLHSELNLSSLELGDSALYFCASSVRLARSYNEQFFGPGTRLTVL.

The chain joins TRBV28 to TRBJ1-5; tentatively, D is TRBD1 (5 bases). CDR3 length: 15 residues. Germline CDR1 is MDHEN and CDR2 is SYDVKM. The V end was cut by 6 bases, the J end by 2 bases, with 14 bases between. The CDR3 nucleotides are TGTGCCAGCAGCCGGAGGCAGGGTCGCAATCAGCCCCAGCATTTT. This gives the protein CASSRRQGRNQPQHF.